The 16 T cell receptor beta chains presented below share a single source sample, sequenced in a study of cytomegalovirus exposure and HLA in healthy donors. PCR used 60 Vbeta primers and 13 Jbeta primers. The assay was immunoSEQ multiplex PCR, and TCRdb's table has in-frame clones only and misses some. The sample includes some 150,000 clones, 80% seen only once; the top ten take about 4.8%. Sequencing was done on a sample of PBMCs. Receptors were obtained from a man between 25 and 39 years old in good health and CMV-seronegative.

This clone turned up a few times. The CDR3 sequence: CATSRDRTPGNEQFF. As DNA, the CDR3 is TGTGCCACCAGCAGAGATAGGACCCCGGGGAATGAGCAGTTCTTC. The chain has TRBV15 and TRBJ2-1; D is possibly TRBD2 (5 bases). Germline V gene data show CDR1 as LNHNV and CDR2 as YYDKDF (reference sequence). The CDR3 extends over 15 amino acids. Deletions cut 0 bases from V and 7 bases from J, with 13 bases between.

There are a few counts of this clone. The chain carries TRBV5-1 and TRBJ1-1; possibly TRBD1 for D (5 bases). CDR3 length: 13 amino acids. Trimming removed 7 bases from V and 4 bases from J, with 14 bases in between. Per germline, CDR1 SGHRS and CDR2 YFSETQ. In DNA, the CDR3 is TGCGCCAGCTACCAACCCGGGGGCACTGAAGCTTTCTTT. Translating gives CASYQPGGTEAFF.

The chain has TRBV7-2 and TRBJ2-3, with TRBD1 matching 7 bases. Germline CDR1 and CDR2: SGHTA and FQGNSA. V shed 3 bases, J shed 3 bases, and the junction held 3 bases outside the gene matches. This CDR3 region has 14 residues. CDR3 loop: CASSLTRGTDTQYF. CDR3 bases: TGTGCCAGCAGCTTGACCAGGGGGACAGATACGCAGTATTTT.

This clone appeared a few times. This chain links TRBV7-3 with TRBJ2-6; D may be TRBD2 (6 bases). The V gene lost 3 bases and the J gene lost 4 bases, with 22 bases spanning the gap. CDR3 length equals 19 residues. CDR1 and CDR2 from the germline V gene are SGHTA and FQGTGA. This chain's CDR3 is CASSLIAGSGGSGANVLTF. The CDR3 DNA reads as TGTGCCAGCAGCTTGATCGCGGGCAGTGGAGGGTCCGGGGCCAACGTCCTGACTTTC.

This clone was seen more than once but under ten times. V gene TRBV6-6 combines with J gene TRBJ1-5; D possibly corresponds to TRBD1 (6 bases). With 5 bases removed from V and 9 bases from J, the gap between germline ends came to 20 bases. The CDR3 extends over 15 amino acids. Germline V lookup: CDR1 MNHNY, CDR2 SVGAGI (reference sequence). This CDR3 reads CASSTGQSLRGPQHF. CDR3 nucleotide sequence: TGTGCCAGCAGTACTGGACAGAGCTTAAGGGGGCCCCAGCATTTT.

The rearrangement joins TRBV5-6 to TRBJ1-1; 7 bases match TRBD1. The V gene's germline CDR1 is SGHDT and CDR2 YYEEEE. Trimming cost V 4 bases and J 8 bases; bases outside gene matches: 20. CDR3 size: 17 residues. In DNA, the CDR3 is TGTGCCAGCAGCCCGGGTACAGGGGCCCGACCCCGAAAAGAAGCTTTCTTT. Amino acid sequence: CASSPGTGARPRKEAFF.

This chain links TRBV5-1 with TRBJ1-6; 7 nucleotides align to TRBD1. The CDR3 is made up of 14 amino acids. V lost 0 bases, J lost 8 bases, and 2 bases stayed unmatched. Germline V gene sequence: CDR1 SGHRS, CDR2 YFSETQ. The CDR3 spells CASSLATGDSPLHF. The CDR3 nucleotides read TGCGCCAGCAGCTTGGCAACAGGGGATTCACCCCTCCACTTT.

The chain carries TRBV2 and TRBJ1-5; D gene uncertain. CDR1 is SNHLY, CDR2 FYNNEI, per germline. The CDR3 contains 13 residues. The V and J ends lost 4 bases and 1 base respectively, with 5 bases between them. The CDR3 DNA reads as TGTGCCAGCAGTGGGGAGAGCAATCAGCCCCAGCATTTT. Translation gives CASSGESNQPQHF.

The chain recombines TRBV28 with TRBJ2-5, with 12 bases lining up with TRBD1. Germline V gene sequence: CDR1 MDHEN, CDR2 SYDVKM. V lost 10 bases and J lost 5; bases outside the gene matches: 11. CDR3 size: 15 residues. The CDR3 reads CATIFGTGGWETQYF. CDR3 nucleotide sequence: TGTGCCACCATTTTCGGGACAGGGGGCTGGGAGACCCAGTACTTC.

The chain uses TRBV7-8 and TRBJ2-3; 7 nucleotides line up with TRBD1. Trimming cost V 3 bases and J 5 bases; bases outside gene matches: 5. The CDR3 is 14 residues long. Germline CDR1 SGHVS, CDR2 FQNEAQ. DNA for the CDR3: TGTGCCAGCAGCTTTAGGGGGCGGGTAGATACGCAGTATTTT. Translated: CASSFRGRVDTQYF.

The chain is built from TRBV5-6 and TRBJ1-6, with 8 bases lining up with TRBD1. Trimming removed 0 bases from V and 6 bases from J; junction bases left unmatched: 2. The length of the CDR3 is 15 residues. The V gene's germline CDR1 is SGHDT and CDR2 YYEEEE. CDR3 residues: CASSLVDRVNSPLHF. CDR3 in DNA: TGTGCCAGCAGCTTGGTGGACAGGGTTAATTCACCCCTCCACTTT.

A single count supports this clone. The genes are TRBV28 and TRBJ2-7; no definite D call. CDR1 and CDR2 from the germline V gene are MDHEN and SYDVKM. The CDR3 contains 14 residues. Trimming shortened V by 6 bases and J by 5 bases, and 17 bases separated the two germline ends. The DNA of the CDR3 is TGTGCCAGCAGCCCTGGAGAGTCGCAAGACGAGCAGTACTTC. Translating it yields CASSPGESQDEQYF. Based on the CDR3 plus reference TRBV28 and TRBJ2-7, the full variable domain is DVKVTQSSRYLVKRTGEKVFLECVQDMDHENMFWYRQDPGLGLRLIYFSYDVKMKEKGDIPEGYSVSREKKERFSLILESASTNQTSMYLCASSPGESQDEQYFGPGTRLTVT.

The J gene is TRBJ2-5, the V gene TRBV10-3, with D perhaps TRBD1 (6 bases). V gave up 10 bases and J gave up 5 bases, with 14 bases separating them. The length of the CDR3 is 12 residues. Germline loops: CDR1 ENHRY, CDR2 SYGVKD. CDR3 sequence reads: CATKDSQETQYF. The CDR3 nucleotides are TGTGCCACTAAGGACAGCCAGGAGACCCAGTACTTC.

A single count supports this clone. V is TRBV19 and J is TRBJ1-5, with 7 bases lining up with TRBD1. The germline CDR1 and CDR2 sequences are LNHDA and SQIVND (reference sequence). The CDR3 is 17 residues long. V lost 6 bases to trimming and J lost 0 bases; unmatched junction nucleotides: 11. The CDR3 reads CASRRDRASDSNQPQHF. The CDR3 DNA is TGTGCCAGTAGACGGGACAGAGCCTCAGATAGCAATCAGCCCCAGCATTTT.

The V call is TRBV27, the J call TRBJ2-3, with 7 positions matching TRBD1. Germline lookup yields CDR1 MNHEY and CDR2 SMNVEV (reference sequence). The CDR3 is 14 residues long. With V trimmed by 7 bases and J by 1 base, 5 bases remained unmatched. The CDR3 region is CASTSGQGTDTQYF. For the CDR3, the DNA is TGTGCCAGCACGTCCGGACAGGGCACAGATACGCAGTATTTT.

The chain uses TRBV11-2 and TRBJ1-1; D is possibly TRBD1 (5 bases). The CDR3 length is 13 residues. Germline V gene lookup returns CDR1 SGHAT and CDR2 FQNNGV. Trimming removed 6 bases from V and 4 bases from J, with 12 bases in between. The CDR3 nucleotides read TGTGCCAGCAGGGTAGGACACCCCACTGAAGCTTTCTTT. Its protein product is CASRVGHPTEAFF.